This is a list of T cell receptor beta chains from one sample in a study of T cells in Graves' hyperthyroidism and ophthalmopathy. TCRdb re-derived calls from the multiplex PCR reads in MiXCR, one entry per CDR3 protein. Among under 800,000 distinct CDR3 sequences listed, approximately 14% were seen once. The specimen was blood. All receptors derive from a woman under 30 with Graves' hyperthyroidism. CDR3s include the opening cysteine and the closing phenylalanine or tryptophan. D genes are given only for firm matches. Clone size is stated in some rows and not others, as once, few, many or a class when expanded.

size	D	V	J	CDR3	DNA
many	.	TRBV12-3/TRBV12-4	TRBJ1-1	CASSPYRQVIAEAFF	TGTGCCAGCAGTCCGTACCGACAGGTGATAGCTGAAGCTTTCTTT
many	.	TRBV28	TRBJ2-5	CASSGRKGQETQYF	TGTGCCAGCAGCGGGCGCAAGGGGCAAGAGACCCAGTACTTC
many	.	TRBV11-3	TRBJ2-2	CASSLYEGDTGELFF	TGTGCCAGCAGCTTATATGAGGGGGACACCGGGGAGCTGTTTTTT
many	.	TRBV3-1	TRBJ2-3	CASSQVRGPFTDTQYF	TGTGCCAGCAGCCAAGTGAGGGGACCTTTCACAGATACGCAGTATTTT
many	.	TRBV2	TRBJ2-7	CASSDYRGNYEQYF	TGTGCCAGCAGTGATTATCGGGGCAACTACGAGCAGTACTTC
.	TRBD1	TRBV4-1	TRBJ1-5	CASSPIGGGTSNQPQHF	TGCGCCAGCAGCCCCATAGGGGGCGGGACAAGCAATCAGCCCCAGCATTTT
.	.	TRBV25-1	TRBJ1-6	CASSALGGPNSPLHF	TGTGCCAGCAGCGCCCTTGGAGGGCCGAATTCACCCCTCCACTTT
few	TRBD1	TRBV28	TRBJ1-2	CASRGTGAPLGGYTF	TGTGCCAGCAGGGGGACAGGGGCGCCTCTTGGTGGCTACACCTTC
many	.	TRBV5-6	TRBJ2-3	CASSLDPGAATDTQYF	TGTGCCAGCAGCTTGGATCCGGGAGCGGCGACAGATACGCAGTATTTT
many	.	TRBV6-1	TRBJ2-2	CASSVGELFF	TGTGCCAGCAGTGTAGGGGAGCTGTTTTTT
many	.	TRBV6-5	TRBJ2-7	CASSYFGFDEQYF	TGTGCCAGCAGTTACTTTGGTTTCGATGAGCAGTACTTC
many	TRBD1	TRBV12-3/TRBV12-4	TRBJ1-1	CASSLSWTGLEAFF	TGTGCCAGCAGTTTGTCCTGGACAGGCCTTGAAGCTTTCTTT
many	.	TRBV18	TRBJ1-1	CASSPPSSRDAFF	TGTGCCAGCTCACCTCCGTCGTCCCGGGACGCTTTCTTT
many	.	TRBV7-9	TRBJ1-1	CASSSPVEGNTEAFF	TGTGCCAGCAGCTCGCCCGTAGAGGGGAACACTGAAGCTTTCTTT
.	TRBD1	TRBV30	TRBJ2-7	CAWRRQGTTRWNYEQYF	TGTGCCTGGAGGAGACAGGGAACCACCCGTTGGAACTACGAGCAGTACTTC
many	TRBD2	TRBV30	TRBJ2-1	CAWSGLAGGPVRSYNEQFF	TGTGCCTGGAGTGGACTAGCGGGAGGGCCTGTCCGCTCCTACAATGAGCAGTTCTTC
.	.	TRBV5-6	TRBJ2-7	CASSLAEGAGAQYF	TGTGCCAGCAGCTTGGCCGAAGGGGCCGGGGCGCAGTACTTC
.	.	TRBV12-3/TRBV12-4	TRBJ2-7	CASSLWTIYEQYF	TGTGCCAGCAGTTTATGGACTATTTACGAGCAGTACTTC
many	.	TRBV20-1	TRBJ2-7	CSAPLPGRYEQYF	TGCAGTGCCCCATTGCCAGGGCGGTACGAGCAGTACTTC
.	TRBD2	TRBV29-1	TRBJ2-1	CSVADEMGLANEQFF	TGCAGCGTCGCCGACGAAATGGGACTAGCGAATGAGCAGTTCTTC
.	.	TRBV29-1	TRBJ1-1	CSVRPRVNTEAFF	TGCAGCGTTCGTCCCCGGGTGAACACTGAAGCTTTCTTT
many	.	TRBV20-1	TRBJ1-5	CSARGTGYSNQPQHF	TGCAGTGCTAGAGGAACAGGGTATAGCAATCAGCCCCAGCATTTT
.	.	TRBV29-1	TRBJ1-1	CSVELGAATEAFF	TGCAGCGTTGAGTTGGGGGCTGCAACTGAAGCTTTCTTT
.	.	TRBV13	TRBJ2-2	CASSLRGFGGELFF	TGTGCCAGCAGCTTACGGGGCTTCGGCGGGGAGCTGTTTTTT
.	TRBD2	TRBV19	TRBJ2-3	CASRNQGLAGETQYF	TGTGCCAGTAGAAACCAGGGACTAGCGGGAGAGACGCAGTATTTT
once	.	TRBV7-9	TRBJ2-1	CASSFLPGNDEQFF	TGTGCCAGCAGCTTTCTTCCAGGGAACGATGAGCAGTTCTTC
.	TRBD1	TRBV5-1	TRBJ2-1	CASSLGQGWPYNEQFF	TGCGCCAGCAGCTTGGGACAGGGGTGGCCCTACAATGAGCAGTTCTTC
many	.	TRBV3-1	TRBJ2-5	CASSQDYGMETQYF	TGTGCCAGCAGCCAAGATTACGGGATGGAGACCCAGTACTTC
.	.	TRBV13	TRBJ2-1	CASSGEYPYNEQFF	TGTGCCAGCAGCGGGGAGTACCCCTACAATGAGCAGTTCTTC
.	.	TRBV6-2/TRBV6-3	TRBJ2-3	CASSHVRAITDTQYF	TGTGCCAGCAGCCATGTTAGGGCCATCACAGATACGCAGTATTTT
many	.	TRBV20-1	TRBJ1-5	CSARKQGYSNQPQHF	TGCAGTGCTCGCAAACAGGGATATAGCAATCAGCCCCAGCATTTT
.	.	TRBV4-3	TRBJ1-2	CASSQERNRQIYGYTF	TGCGCCAGCAGCCAAGAAAGAAATCGACAGATCTATGGCTACACCTTC